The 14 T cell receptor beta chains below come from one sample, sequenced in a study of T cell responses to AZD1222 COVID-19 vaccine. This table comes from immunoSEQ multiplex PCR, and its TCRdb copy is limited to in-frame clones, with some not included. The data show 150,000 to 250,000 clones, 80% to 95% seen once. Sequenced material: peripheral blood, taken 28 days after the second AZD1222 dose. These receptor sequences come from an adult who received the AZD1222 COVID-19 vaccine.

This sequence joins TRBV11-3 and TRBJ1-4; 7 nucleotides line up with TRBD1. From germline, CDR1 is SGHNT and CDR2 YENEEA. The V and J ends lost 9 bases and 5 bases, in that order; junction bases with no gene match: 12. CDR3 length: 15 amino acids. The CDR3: CARGQASRGNEKLFF. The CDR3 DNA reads TGTGCCAGAGGACAGGCCTCAAGGGGGAATGAAAAACTGTTTTTT.

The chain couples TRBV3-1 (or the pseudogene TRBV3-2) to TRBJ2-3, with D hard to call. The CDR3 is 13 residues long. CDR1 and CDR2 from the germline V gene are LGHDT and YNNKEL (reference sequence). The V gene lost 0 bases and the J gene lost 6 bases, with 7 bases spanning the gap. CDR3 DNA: TGTGCCAGCAGCCAAGATTATCGCGATACGCAGTATTTT. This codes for CASSQDYRDTQYF.

This CDR3 reads CASSAASGLRNYGYTF. The CDR3 DNA is TGCGCCAGCAGCGCCGCCTCCGGGCTCCGTAACTATGGCTACACCTTC. The genes are TRBV5-1 and TRBJ1-2; D gene unclear. This CDR3 is 16 amino acids long. V was clipped by 4 bases and J by 1 base, with 17 bases between them. Germline assignment: CDR1 SGHRS and CDR2 YFSETQ.

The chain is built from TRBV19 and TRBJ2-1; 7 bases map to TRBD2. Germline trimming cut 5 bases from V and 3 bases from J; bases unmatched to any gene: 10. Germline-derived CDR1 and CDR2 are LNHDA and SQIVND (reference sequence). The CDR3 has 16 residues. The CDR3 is CASSLNLADVYNEQFF. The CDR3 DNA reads TGTGCCAGTAGTCTGAATCTAGCGGACGTCTACAATGAGCAGTTCTTC.

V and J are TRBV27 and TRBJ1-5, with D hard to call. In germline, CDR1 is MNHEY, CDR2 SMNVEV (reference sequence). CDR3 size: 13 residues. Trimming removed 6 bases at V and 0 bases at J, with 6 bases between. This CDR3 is CASSGYSNQPQHF. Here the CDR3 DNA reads TGTGCCAGCAGCGGATATAGCAATCAGCCCCAGCATTTT.

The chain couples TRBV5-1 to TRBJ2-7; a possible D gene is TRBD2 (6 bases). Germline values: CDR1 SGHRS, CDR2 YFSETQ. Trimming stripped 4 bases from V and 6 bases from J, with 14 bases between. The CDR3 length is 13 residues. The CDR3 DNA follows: TGCGCCAGCAGCAACCCCCCCGGGGGCGAGCAGTACTTC. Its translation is CASSNPPGGEQYF.

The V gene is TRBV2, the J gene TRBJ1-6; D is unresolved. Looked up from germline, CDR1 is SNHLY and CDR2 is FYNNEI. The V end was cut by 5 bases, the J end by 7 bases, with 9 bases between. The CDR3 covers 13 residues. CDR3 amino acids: CASSYSRNSPLHF. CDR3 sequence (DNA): TGTGCCAGCAGTTACTCCCGGAATTCACCCCTCCACTTT. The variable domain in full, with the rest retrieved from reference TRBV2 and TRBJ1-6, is EPEVTQTPSHQVTQMGQEVILRCVPISNHLYFYWYRQILGQKVEFLVSFYNNEISEKSEIFDDQFSVERPDGSNFTLKIRSTKLEDSAMYFCASSYSRNSPLHFGNGTRLTVT.

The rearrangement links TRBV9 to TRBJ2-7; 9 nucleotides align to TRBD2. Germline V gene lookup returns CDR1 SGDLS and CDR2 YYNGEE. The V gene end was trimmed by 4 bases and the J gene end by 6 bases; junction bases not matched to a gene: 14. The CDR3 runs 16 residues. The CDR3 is CASSPTLAGSGSEQYF. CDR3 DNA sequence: TGTGCCAGCAGCCCGACGCTAGCGGGATCTGGTAGCGAGCAGTACTTC.

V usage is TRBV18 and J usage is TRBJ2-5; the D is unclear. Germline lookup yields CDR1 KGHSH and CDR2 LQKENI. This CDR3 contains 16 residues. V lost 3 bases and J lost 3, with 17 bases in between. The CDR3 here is CASSPPWWTRKETQYF. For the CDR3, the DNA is TGTGCCAGCTCACCCCCATGGTGGACCCGAAAAGAGACCCAGTACTTC. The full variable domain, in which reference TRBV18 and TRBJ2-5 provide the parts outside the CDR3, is NAGVMQNPRHLVRRRGQEARLRCSPMKGHSHVYWYRQLPEEGLKFMVYLQKENIIDESGMPKERFSAEFPKEGPSILRIQQVVRGDSAAYFCASSPPWWTRKETQYFGPGTRLLVL.

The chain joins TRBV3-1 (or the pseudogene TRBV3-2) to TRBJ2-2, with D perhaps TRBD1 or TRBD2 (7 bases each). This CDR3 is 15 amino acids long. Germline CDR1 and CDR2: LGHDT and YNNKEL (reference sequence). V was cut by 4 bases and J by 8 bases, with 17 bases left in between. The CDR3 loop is CASSRRQGGGGELFF. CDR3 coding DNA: TGTGCCAGCAGCCGCCGACAGGGCGGGGGTGGGGAGCTGTTTTTT.

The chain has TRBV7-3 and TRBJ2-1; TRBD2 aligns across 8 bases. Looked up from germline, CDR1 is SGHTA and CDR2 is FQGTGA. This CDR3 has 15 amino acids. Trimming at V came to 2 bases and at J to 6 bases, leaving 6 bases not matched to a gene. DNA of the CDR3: TGTGCCAGCAGCTTAGGGGCGGGAGGAGTCAATGAGCAGTTCTTC. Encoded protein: CASSLGAGGVNEQFF.

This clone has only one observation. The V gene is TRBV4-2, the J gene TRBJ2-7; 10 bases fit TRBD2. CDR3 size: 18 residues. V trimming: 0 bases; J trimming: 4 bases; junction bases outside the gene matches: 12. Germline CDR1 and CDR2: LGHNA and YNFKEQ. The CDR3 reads CASSQDPPLAGEGYEQYF. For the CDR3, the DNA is TGTGCCAGCAGCCAAGATCCCCCCCTAGCGGGAGAAGGGTACGAGCAGTACTTC.

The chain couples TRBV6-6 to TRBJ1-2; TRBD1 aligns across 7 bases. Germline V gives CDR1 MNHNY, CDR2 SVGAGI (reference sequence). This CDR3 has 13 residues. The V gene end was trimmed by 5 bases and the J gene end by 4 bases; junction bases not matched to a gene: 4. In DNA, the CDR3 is TGTGCCAGCAGTGGACAGGCCGGCTATGGCTACACCTTC. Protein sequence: CASSGQAGYGYTF.

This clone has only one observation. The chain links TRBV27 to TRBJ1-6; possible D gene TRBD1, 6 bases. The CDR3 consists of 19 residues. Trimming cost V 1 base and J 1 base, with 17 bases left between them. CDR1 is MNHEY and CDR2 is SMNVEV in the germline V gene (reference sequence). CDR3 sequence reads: CASSLWEDREGSYNSPLHF. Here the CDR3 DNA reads TGTGCCAGCAGTTTATGGGAGGACAGAGAAGGGTCCTATAATTCACCCCTCCACTTT.